This T cell receptor beta chain was retrieved from a study of T cell responses to AZD1222 COVID-19 vaccine. Generated by immunoSEQ multiplex PCR, the TCRdb table keeps only in-frame clones and is missing some. The sample has about 140,000 clones; about 87% are singletons. The ends lost 2 bases at V and 3 bases at J; junction bases unmatched: 4. CDR3 size: 16 residues. Germline V gene sequence: CDR1 MNHNS, CDR2 SASEGT. General study results and limits: Dominant at 160-218 and 743-854, vaccine-associated CD4 TCRs also spanned spike. The study identified only a handful of AZD1222 recipients as seropositive at baseline. Recipients of two AZD1222 doses showed rising Spike-specific TCR breadth and depth.

A word on this clone: What it binds is not known.

The chain links TRBV6-1 to TRBJ2-1, with 10 bases fitting TRBD2. This TCR came from an adult in good health. Sequences were derived from peripheral blood, sampled on day 0 of AZD1222 vaccination. The chain's CDR3 is CASSEKTSGNYNEQFF. The CDR3 nucleotides are TGTGCCAGCAGTGAAAAAACTAGCGGGAACTACAATGAGCAGTTCTTC.